This TCR beta chain was recovered during a study of CD8 T cells in Susac syndrome. Random hexamers were used to reverse transcribe about 0.45 to 1 ug of RNA. Using its own MiXCR run on the immunoSEQ multiplex PCR reads, TCRdb lists one record per CDR3 protein. The data contain approximately 110,000 distinct CDR3 sequences, around 96% of them singletons. The TEMRA cells underwent FACS enrichment, while the CD8+ and CD4+ T cells underwent negative isolation. The germline gives CDR1 LNHDA, CDR2 SQIVND (reference sequence). CDR3 length: 13 amino acids. Deletions cut 6 bases from V and 2 bases from J, with 10 bases between.

V is TRBV19 and J is TRBJ1-2; D unclear. The specimen sequenced was CD4+ T cells from PBMCs. The receptor comes from a human donor in good health. The CDR3 nucleotides are TGTGCCAGTAGCTCGGACGGCAACTATGGCTACACCTTC. Translating it yields CASSSDGNYGYTF.